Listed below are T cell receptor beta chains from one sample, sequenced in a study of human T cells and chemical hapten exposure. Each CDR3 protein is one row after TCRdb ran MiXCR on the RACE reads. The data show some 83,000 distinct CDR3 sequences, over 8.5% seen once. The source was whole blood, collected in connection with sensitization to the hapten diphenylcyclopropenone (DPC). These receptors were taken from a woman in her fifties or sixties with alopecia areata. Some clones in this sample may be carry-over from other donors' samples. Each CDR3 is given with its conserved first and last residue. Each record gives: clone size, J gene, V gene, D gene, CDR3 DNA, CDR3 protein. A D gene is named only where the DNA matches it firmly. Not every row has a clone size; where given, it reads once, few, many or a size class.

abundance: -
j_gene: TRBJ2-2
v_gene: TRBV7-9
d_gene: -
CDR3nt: TGTGCCAGCAGCTTCACAGGGTCGAACACCGGGGAGCTGTTTTTT
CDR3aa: CASSFTGSNTGELFF

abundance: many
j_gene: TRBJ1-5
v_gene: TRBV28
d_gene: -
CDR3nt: TGTGCCAGCTCGTCCCAAGATCAGCCCCAGCATTTT
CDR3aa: CASSSQDQPQHF

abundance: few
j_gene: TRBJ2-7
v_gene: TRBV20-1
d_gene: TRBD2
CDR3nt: TGCAGTGCCCCCAGGGCGGGAGGGCCGGACGAGCAGTACTTC
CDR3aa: CSAPRAGGPDEQYF

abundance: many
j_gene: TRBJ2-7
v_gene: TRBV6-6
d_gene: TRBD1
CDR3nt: TGTGCCAGCAGTTTGGGGACAGTACCCTACGAGCAGTACTTC
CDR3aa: CASSLGTVPYEQYF

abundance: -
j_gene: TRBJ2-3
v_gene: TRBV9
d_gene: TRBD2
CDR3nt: TGTGCCAGCAGCATCCTGGGACTAGCGGTCACAGATACGCAGTATTTT
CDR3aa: CASSILGLAVTDTQYF

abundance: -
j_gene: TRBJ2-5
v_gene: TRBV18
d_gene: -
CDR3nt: TGTGCCAGCTCACCACCGACAGGCTTAGGGGAGACCCAGTACTTC
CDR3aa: CASSPPTGLGETQYF

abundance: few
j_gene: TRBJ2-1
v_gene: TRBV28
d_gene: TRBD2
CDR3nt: TGTGCCAGCATTACACAGGGGACTAGCGCTGAGCAGTTCTTC
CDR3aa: CASITQGTSAEQFF

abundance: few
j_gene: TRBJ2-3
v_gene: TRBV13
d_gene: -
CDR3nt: TGTGCCAGCAGCCCCCCCCGTAGCACAGATACGCAGTATTTT
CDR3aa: CASSPPRSTDTQYF

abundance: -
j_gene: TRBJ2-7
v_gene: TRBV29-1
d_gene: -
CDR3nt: TGCAGCGTATCCGCGAACCAGGGCACCCGCCACGAGCAGTACTTC
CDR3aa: CSVSANQGTRHEQYF

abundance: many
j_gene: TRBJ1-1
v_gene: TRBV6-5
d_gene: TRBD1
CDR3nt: TGTGCCAGCAGTTATCCTGGACAGGGGGCTTTCGAAGCTTTCTTT
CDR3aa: CASSYPGQGAFEAFF